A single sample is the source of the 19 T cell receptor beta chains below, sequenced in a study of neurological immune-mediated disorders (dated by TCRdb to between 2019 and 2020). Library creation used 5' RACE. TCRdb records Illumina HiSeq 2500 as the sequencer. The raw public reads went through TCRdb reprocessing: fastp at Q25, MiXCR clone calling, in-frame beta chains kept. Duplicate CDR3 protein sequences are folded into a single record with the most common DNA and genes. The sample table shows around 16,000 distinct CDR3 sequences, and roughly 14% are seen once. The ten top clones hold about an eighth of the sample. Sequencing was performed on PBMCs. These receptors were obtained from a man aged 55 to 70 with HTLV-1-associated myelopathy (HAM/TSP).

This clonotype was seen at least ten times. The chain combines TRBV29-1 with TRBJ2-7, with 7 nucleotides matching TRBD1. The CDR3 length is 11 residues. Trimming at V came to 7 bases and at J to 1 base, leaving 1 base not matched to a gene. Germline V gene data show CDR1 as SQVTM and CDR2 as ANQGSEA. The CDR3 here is CSGQGSYEQYF. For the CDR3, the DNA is TGCAGCGGACAGGGTTCCTACGAGCAGTACTTC.

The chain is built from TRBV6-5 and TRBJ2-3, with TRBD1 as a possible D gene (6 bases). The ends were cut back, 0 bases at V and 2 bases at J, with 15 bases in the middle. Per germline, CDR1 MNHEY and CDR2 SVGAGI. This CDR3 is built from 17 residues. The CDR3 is CASSYSTTGPFTDTQYF. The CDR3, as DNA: TGTGCCAGCAGTTACTCGACCACAGGGCCTTTCACAGATACGCAGTATTTT.

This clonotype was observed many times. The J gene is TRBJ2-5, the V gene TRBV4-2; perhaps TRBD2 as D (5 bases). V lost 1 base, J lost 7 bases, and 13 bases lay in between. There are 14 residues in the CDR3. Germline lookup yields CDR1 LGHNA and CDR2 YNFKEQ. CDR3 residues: CASSQGGSEGTQYF. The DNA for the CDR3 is TGTGCCAGCAGCCAAGGAGGGTCCGAAGGGACCCAGTACTTC.

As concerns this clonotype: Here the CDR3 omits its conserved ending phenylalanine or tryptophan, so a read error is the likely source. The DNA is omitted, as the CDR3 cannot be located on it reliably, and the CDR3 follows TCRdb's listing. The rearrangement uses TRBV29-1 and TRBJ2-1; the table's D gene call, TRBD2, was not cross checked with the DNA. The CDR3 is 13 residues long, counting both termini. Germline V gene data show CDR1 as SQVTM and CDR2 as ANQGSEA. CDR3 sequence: CSVEERARNEQLL.

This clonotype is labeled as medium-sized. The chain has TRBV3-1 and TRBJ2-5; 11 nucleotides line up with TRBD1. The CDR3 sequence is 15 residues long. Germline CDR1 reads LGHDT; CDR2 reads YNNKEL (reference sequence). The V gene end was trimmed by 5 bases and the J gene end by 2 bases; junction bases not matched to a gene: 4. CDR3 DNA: TGTGCCAGCAGCACCCGGGACAGGGGGCAAGAGACCCAGTACTTC. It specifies CASSTRDRGQETQYF.

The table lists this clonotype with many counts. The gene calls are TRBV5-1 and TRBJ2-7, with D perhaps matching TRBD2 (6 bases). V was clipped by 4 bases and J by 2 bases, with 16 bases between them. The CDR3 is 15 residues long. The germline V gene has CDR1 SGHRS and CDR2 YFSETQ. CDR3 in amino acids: CASSARLGGTYEQYF. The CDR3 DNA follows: TGCGCCAGCAGCGCAAGACTAGGAGGGACCTACGAGCAGTACTTC.

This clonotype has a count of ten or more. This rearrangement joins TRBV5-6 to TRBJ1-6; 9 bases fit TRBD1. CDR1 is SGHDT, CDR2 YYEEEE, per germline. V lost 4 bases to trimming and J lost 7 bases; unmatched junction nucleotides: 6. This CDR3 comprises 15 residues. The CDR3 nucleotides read TGTGCCAGCAGCGATCCGGGACAGGGCAATTCACCCCTCCACTTT. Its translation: CASSDPGQGNSPLHF.

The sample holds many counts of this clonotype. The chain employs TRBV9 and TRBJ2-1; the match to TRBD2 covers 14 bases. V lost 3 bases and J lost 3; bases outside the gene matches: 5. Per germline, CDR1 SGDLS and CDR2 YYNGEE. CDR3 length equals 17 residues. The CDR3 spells CASSDGTSGGIYNEQFF. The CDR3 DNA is TGTGCCAGCAGCGACGGGACTAGCGGGGGCATCTACAATGAGCAGTTCTTC.

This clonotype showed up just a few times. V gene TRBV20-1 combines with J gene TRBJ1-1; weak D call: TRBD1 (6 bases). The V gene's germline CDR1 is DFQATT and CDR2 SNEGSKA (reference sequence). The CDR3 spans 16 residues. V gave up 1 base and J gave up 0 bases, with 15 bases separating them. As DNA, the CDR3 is TGCAGTGCTAGAGTTAAGGACAGCCCCCTGAACACTGAAGCTTTCTTT. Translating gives CSARVKDSPLNTEAFF.

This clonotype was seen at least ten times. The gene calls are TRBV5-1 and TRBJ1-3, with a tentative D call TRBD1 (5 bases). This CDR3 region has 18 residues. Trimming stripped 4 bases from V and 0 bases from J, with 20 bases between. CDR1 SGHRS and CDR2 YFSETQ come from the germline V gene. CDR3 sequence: CASSLTQVVSGSGNTIYF. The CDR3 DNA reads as TGCGCCAGCAGCCTTACACAGGTTGTCAGTGGCTCTGGAAACACCATATATTTT.

The CDR3 DNA reads as TGCGCCAGCAGCCAAGATGGGTTTAACTATGGCTACACCTTC. Protein: CASSQDGFNYGYTF. V usage is TRBV4-3 and J usage is TRBJ1-2; D not resolved. Trimming shortened V by 0 bases and J by 1 base, and 6 bases separated the two germline ends. CDR1 is LGHNA and CDR2 is YSLEER in the germline V gene. The CDR3 contains 14 residues.

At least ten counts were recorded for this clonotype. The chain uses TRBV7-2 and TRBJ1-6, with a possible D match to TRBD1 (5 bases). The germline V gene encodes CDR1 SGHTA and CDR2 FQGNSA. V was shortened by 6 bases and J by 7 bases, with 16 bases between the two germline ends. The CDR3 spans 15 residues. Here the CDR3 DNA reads TGTGCCAGCAGTCAACGGGGACCTCCGAATTCACCCCTCCACTTT. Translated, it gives CASSQRGPPNSPLHF. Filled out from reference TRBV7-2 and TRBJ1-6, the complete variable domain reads GAGVSQSPSNKVTEKGKDVELRCDPISGHTALYWYRQSLGQGLEFLIYFQGNSAPDKSGLPSDRFSAERTGGSVSTLTIQRTQQEDSAVYLCASSQRGPPNSPLHFGNGTRLTVT.

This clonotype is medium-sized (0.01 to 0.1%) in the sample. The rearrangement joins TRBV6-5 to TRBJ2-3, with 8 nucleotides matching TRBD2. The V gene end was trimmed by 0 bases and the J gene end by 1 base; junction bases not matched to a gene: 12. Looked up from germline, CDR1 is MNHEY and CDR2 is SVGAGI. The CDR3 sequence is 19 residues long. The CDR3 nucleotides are TGTGCCAGCAGTTACTCGACAGGACTAGCAGCGGGAGGCACAGATACGCAGTATTTT. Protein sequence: CASSYSTGLAAGGTDTQYF.

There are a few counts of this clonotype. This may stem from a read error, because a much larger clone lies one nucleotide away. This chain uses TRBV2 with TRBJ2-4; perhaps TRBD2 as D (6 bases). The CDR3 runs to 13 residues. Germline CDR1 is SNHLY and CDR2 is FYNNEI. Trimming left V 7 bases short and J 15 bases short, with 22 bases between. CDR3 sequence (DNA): TGTGCCAGCATGCGGGACCAGGCTCAAATGGGGTACTTC. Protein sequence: CASMRDQAQMGYF.

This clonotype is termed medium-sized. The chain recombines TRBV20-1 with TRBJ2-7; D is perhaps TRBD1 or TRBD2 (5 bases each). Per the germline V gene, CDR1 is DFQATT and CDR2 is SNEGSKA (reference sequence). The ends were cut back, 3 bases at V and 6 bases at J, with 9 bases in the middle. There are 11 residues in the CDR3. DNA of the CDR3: TGCAGTGCTAGTCGAGGGGCCGAGCAGTACTTC. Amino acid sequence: CSASRGAEQYF.

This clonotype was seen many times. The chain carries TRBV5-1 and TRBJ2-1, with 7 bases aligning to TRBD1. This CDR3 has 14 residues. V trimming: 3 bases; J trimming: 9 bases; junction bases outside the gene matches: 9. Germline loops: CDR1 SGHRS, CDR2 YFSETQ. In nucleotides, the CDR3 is TGCGCCAGCAGCTCTAGGGGGCCCGAAGGTGAGCAGTTCTTC. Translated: CASSSRGPEGEQFF.

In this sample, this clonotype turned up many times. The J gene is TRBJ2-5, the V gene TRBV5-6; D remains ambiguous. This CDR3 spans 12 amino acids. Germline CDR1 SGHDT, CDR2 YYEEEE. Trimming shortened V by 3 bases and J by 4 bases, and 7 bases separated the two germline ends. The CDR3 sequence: CASSSAIETQYF. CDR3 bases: TGTGCCAGCAGCTCTGCTATAGAGACCCAGTACTTC.

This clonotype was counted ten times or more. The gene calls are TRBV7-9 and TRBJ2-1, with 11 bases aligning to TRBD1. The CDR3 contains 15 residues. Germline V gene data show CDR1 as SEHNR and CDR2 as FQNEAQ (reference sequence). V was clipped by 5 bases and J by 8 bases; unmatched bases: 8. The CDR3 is CASSAGQGARDEQFF. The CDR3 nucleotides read TGTGCCAGCAGCGCAGGACAGGGGGCGCGGGATGAGCAGTTCTTC.

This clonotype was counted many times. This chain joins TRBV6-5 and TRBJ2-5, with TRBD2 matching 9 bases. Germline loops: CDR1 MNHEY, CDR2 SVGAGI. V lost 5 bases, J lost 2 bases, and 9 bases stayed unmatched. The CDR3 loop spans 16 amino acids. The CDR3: CASSLLGAGGQETQYF. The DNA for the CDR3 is TGTGCCAGCAGTCTGCTGGGAGCGGGGGGACAAGAGACCCAGTACTTC.